Each of the 28 T cell receptor beta chains below was sequenced from the same sample in a study of blood T cell repertoires in COVID-19. Clones were read by immunoSEQ multiplex PCR, and TCRdb kept only the in-frame ones, dropping some. The table includes 55,000 to 65,000 clones, approximately 80% detected once. The sample consisted of peripheral blood. The origin of the receptors is a man in his 60s with COVID-19, enrolled during active disease.

The V gene is TRBV11-2, the J gene TRBJ2-3, with D possibly TRBD2 on 6 matching bases. Looked up from germline, CDR1 is SGHAT and CDR2 is FQNNGV. V lost 1 base to trimming and J lost 0 bases, with 17 bases between them. The CDR3 runs to 18 residues. Here the CDR3 DNA reads TGTGCCAGCAGCTTAGTAGTCGCGGGGCGGAGAAGCACAGATACGCAGTATTTT. This codes for CASSLVVAGRRSTDTQYF.

The rearrangement uses TRBV10-3 and TRBJ1-2, with TRBD1 matching 7 bases. With 0 bases clipped from V and 1 base from J, the junction kept 8 bases outside the gene matches. The CDR3 extends over 17 amino acids. Germline values: CDR1 ENHRY, CDR2 SYGVKD. This CDR3 is CAISESYSRGYNYGYTF. The CDR3, as DNA: TGTGCCATCAGTGAGTCGTATTCCAGGGGGTATAACTATGGCTACACCTTC.

The J gene is TRBJ2-3, the V gene TRBV5-1; D not certain. The germline V gene encodes CDR1 SGHRS and CDR2 YFSETQ. Trimming took 7 bases from V and 6 from J, leaving 21 bases between them. This CDR3 region has 15 residues. The CDR3: CASGRDPRALDTQYF. The CDR3 region has the DNA TGCGCCAGCGGTCGAGATCCCCGTGCTCTTGATACGCAGTATTTT.

The chain has TRBV6-2 or TRBV6-3 and TRBJ2-7, with 10 bases aligning to TRBD2. The CDR3 spans 15 residues. Germline V CDR1 and CDR2: MNHEY, SVGEGT. Germline trimming cut 6 bases from V and 2 bases from J; bases unmatched to any gene: 7. CDR3 residues: CASSPTSGITYEQYF. The CDR3 DNA follows: TGTGCCAGCAGCCCCACTAGCGGGATAACCTACGAGCAGTACTTC.

Comment on this clone: Germline is not matched at one junction end, which may reflect a read error. The rearrangement links TRBV25-1 to TRBJ1-1; perhaps TRBD1 as D (5 bases). Looked up from germline, CDR1 is MGHDK and CDR2 is SYGVNS. The CDR3 has 13 amino acids. The DNA for the CDR3 is TGTGCCAGCAGTGAATTCGGTGGGGCTGAGGCTTTCTTT. As protein: CASSEFGGAEAFF.

The chain carries TRBV5-1 and TRBJ2-2, with D tentatively TRBD2 (6 bases). V lost 4 bases and J 5 bases, leaving 18 bases between the germline ends. This CDR3 is 16 amino acids long. The germline gives CDR1 SGHRS, CDR2 YFSETQ. The CDR3 region has the DNA TGCGCCAGCAGCCCCGAGCGGGTACAGAGGACCGGGGAGCTGTTTTTT. Its protein product is CASSPERVQRTGELFF.

This sequence joins TRBV2 and TRBJ2-7; tentative D call: TRBD1 (6 bases). Germline V gene data show CDR1 as SNHLY and CDR2 as FYNNEI. There are 13 residues in the CDR3. V gave up 8 bases and J gave up 5 bases, with 16 bases separating them. The CDR3 nucleotides read TGTGCCAGCGCGGCAGGGGAGTTGAACGAGCAGTACTTC. Its translation: CASAAGELNEQYF. The variable domain in full, with the rest retrieved from reference TRBV2 and TRBJ2-7, is EPEVTQTPSHQVTQMGQEVILRCVPISNHLYFYWYRQILGQKVEFLVSFYNNEISEKSEIFDDQFSVERPDGSNFTLKIRSTKLEDSAMYFCASAAGELNEQYFGPGTRLTVT.

This clone was seen more than once but under ten times. The chain has TRBV15 and TRBJ2-7, with 7 nucleotides matching TRBD2. The germline CDR1 and CDR2 sequences are LNHNV and YYDKDF (reference sequence). This CDR3 spans 14 amino acids. Unmatched junction bases numbered 2, after V lost 0 bases and J lost 3 bases. The CDR3 sequence: CATSRDAGVYEQYF. Written as DNA, the CDR3 is TGTGCCACCAGCAGAGATGCGGGGGTCTACGAGCAGTACTTC.

This chain connects TRBV7-8 to TRBJ1-5, with 8 bases lining up with TRBD1. This CDR3 comprises 18 residues. Looked up from germline, CDR1 is SGHVS and CDR2 is FQNEAQ. V was pared by 1 base and J by 1 base, with 9 bases of the junction left unmatched. DNA for the CDR3: TGTGCCAGCAGCTTAGATTATATTGGACAGGGCAGCAATCAGCCCCAGCATTTT. It translates to CASSLDYIGQGSNQPQHF.

The chain links TRBV6-5 to TRBJ1-1; 9 bases map to TRBD1. The germline CDR1 and CDR2 sequences are MNHEY and SVGAGI. Losses at the gene ends were 6 bases for V and 5 bases for J; bases not matched to a gene: 4. The CDR3 extends over 13 amino acids. The CDR3 loop is CASSRQGETEAFF. DNA of the CDR3: TGTGCCAGCAGCAGACAGGGGGAGACTGAAGCTTTCTTT.

This clone was seen a single time. The rearrangement links TRBV5-6 to TRBJ2-6, with D tentatively TRBD2 (7 bases). Trimming cost V 4 bases and J 1 base, with 15 bases left between them. Germline V gives CDR1 SGHDT, CDR2 YYEEEE. The CDR3 consists of 17 residues. The CDR3 loop reads CASSPGGRGSGANVLTF. CDR3 sequence (DNA): TGTGCCAGCAGCCCCGGGGGGAGGGGGTCTGGGGCCAACGTCCTGACTTTC.

The chain uses TRBV18 and TRBJ2-1; TRBD2 agrees at 10 bases. CDR1 and CDR2 (germline): KGHSH, LQKENI. The CDR3 length is 15 residues. Germline trimming cut 8 bases from V and 5 bases from J; bases unmatched to any gene: 9. CDR3 sequence: CASSGGAAVDNEQFF. In DNA, the CDR3 is TGTGCCAGCAGCGGGGGGGCAGCGGTCGACAATGAGCAGTTCTTC.

V and J are TRBV12-3 or TRBV12-4 and TRBJ1-1; 7 positions agree with TRBD1. CDR3 length: 13 residues. V trimming: 6 bases; J trimming: 7 bases; junction bases outside the gene matches: 8. CDR3 coding DNA: TGTGCCAGCAGCCCCAGGGGGGCCGGTGAAGCTTTCTTT. As protein: CASSPRGAGEAFF.

V is TRBV2 and J is TRBJ2-3; possible D gene TRBD2, 7 bases. Germline loops: CDR1 SNHLY, CDR2 FYNNEI. V was pared by 7 bases and J by 7 bases, with 12 bases between. This CDR3 spans 12 amino acids. This CDR3 reads CASKGGHNTQYF. CDR3 coding DNA: TGTGCCAGCAAGGGGGGGCACAATACGCAGTATTTT. Full variable domain (remainder filled in from reference TRBV2 and TRBJ2-3): EPEVTQTPSHQVTQMGQEVILRCVPISNHLYFYWYRQILGQKVEFLVSFYNNEISEKSEIFDDQFSVERPDGSNFTLKIRSTKLEDSAMYFCASKGGHNTQYFGPGTRLTVL.

V usage is TRBV2 and J usage is TRBJ1-1; tentative D call: TRBD1 (6 bases). The CDR3 contains 13 residues. The V end lost 4 bases, the J end lost 1 base, and 7 bases lay between the germline ends. Germline assignment: CDR1 SNHLY and CDR2 FYNNEI. The DNA for the CDR3 is TGTGCCAGCAGTGTGACAGGGAACACTGAAGCTTTCTTT. The encoded protein is CASSVTGNTEAFF.

The CDR3 DNA sequence: TGTGCCAGCAGCCCCCTCGAGGCCGGGGAGCTGTTTTTT. Its protein is CASSPLEAGELFF. The V call is TRBV7-9, the J call TRBJ2-2; D not certain. Germline V CDR1 and CDR2: SEHNR, FQNEAQ (reference sequence). CDR3 length: 13 residues. Trimming stripped 5 bases from V and 6 bases from J, with 10 bases between.

The CDR3 sequence is CASSQLRGSGSDTQYF. CDR3 bases: TGTGCCAGCAGCCAGCTGCGTGGGAGCGGGAGCGATACGCAGTATTTT. This chain links TRBV14 with TRBJ2-3; TRBD2 matches 8 bases. The germline CDR1 and CDR2 sequences are SGHDN and FVKESK. V shed 3 bases, J shed 6 bases, and the junction held 11 bases outside the gene matches. The CDR3 runs to 16 residues.

The genes are TRBV7-3 and TRBJ2-3, with 7 bases that match TRBD2. Looked up from germline, CDR1 is SGHTA and CDR2 is FQGTGA. V was clipped by 5 bases and J by 4 bases; unmatched bases: 3. This CDR3 is 13 amino acids long. CDR3 in amino acids: CASSPSGADTQYF. CDR3 sequence (DNA): TGTGCCAGCAGCCCGAGCGGGGCAGATACGCAGTATTTT.

This CDR3 is CASLSRERGFQETQYF. For the CDR3, the DNA is TGTGCCAGTTTAAGCAGGGAGCGGGGATTCCAAGAGACCCAGTACTTC. V is TRBV19 and J is TRBJ2-5; 7 bases are shared with TRBD2. The V gene's germline CDR1 is LNHDA and CDR2 SQIVND (reference sequence). The length of the CDR3 is 16 residues. Trimming cost V 8 bases and J 1 base; bases outside gene matches: 13.

V is TRBV3-1 (or the pseudogene TRBV3-2) and J is TRBJ2-5, with D possibly matching TRBD1 (7 bases). Germline-derived CDR1 and CDR2 are LGHDT and YNNKEL (reference sequence). This CDR3 has 14 amino acids. Deletions cut 4 bases from V and 5 bases from J, with 14 bases between. The CDR3 region is CASSPQGGRETQYF. The DNA of the CDR3 is TGTGCCAGCAGCCCCCAGGGGGGACGGGAGACCCAGTACTTC.

The J gene is TRBJ1-1, the V gene TRBV3-1 (or the pseudogene TRBV3-2); no clear D gene. The CDR3 is 13 residues long. The germline CDR1 and CDR2 sequences are LGHDT and YNNKEL (reference sequence). The V gene lost 2 bases and the J gene lost 3 bases, with 7 bases spanning the gap. CDR3 amino acids: CASSQFGDTEAFF. The CDR3 nucleotides read TGTGCCAGCAGCCAATTTGGAGACACTGAAGCTTTCTTT.

The chain uses TRBV4-1 and TRBJ2-2; weak D call: TRBD1 (6 bases). The length of the CDR3 is 15 residues. Per the germline V gene, CDR1 is MGHRA and CDR2 is YSYEKL. Trimming removed 1 base at V and 5 bases at J, with 11 bases between. CDR3 sequence (DNA): TGCGCCAGCAGCCAAGCACAGGGCAGGACCGGGGAGCTGTTTTTT. Translated, it gives CASSQAQGRTGELFF.

This clone was found a few times. The CDR3 here is CASSRLQIMNTEAFF. The CDR3 DNA is TGTGCCAGCAGTCGCCTCCAGATCATGAACACTGAAGCTTTCTTT. The J gene is TRBJ1-1, the V gene TRBV27; D is ambiguous. The length of the CDR3 is 15 residues. V gave up 5 bases and J gave up 0 bases, with 13 bases separating them. The germline V gene encodes CDR1 MNHEY and CDR2 SMNVEV (reference sequence).

This chain connects TRBV25-1 to TRBJ2-7; 7 nucleotides match TRBD1. The CDR3 has 13 residues. Germline trimming cut 6 bases from V and 2 bases from J; bases unmatched to any gene: 4. Germline CDR1 and CDR2: MGHDK and SYGVNS. In nucleotides, the CDR3 is TGTGCCAGCAGGAACCAGGGGGCCTACGAGCAGTACTTC. As protein: CASRNQGAYEQYF.

CDR3 in amino acids: CASSLDGGYTDTQYF. In DNA form, the CDR3 reads TGTGCCAGCAGCTTAGACGGGGGGTACACAGATACGCAGTATTTT. This chain joins TRBV7-6 and TRBJ2-3, with 7 positions matching TRBD2. The length of the CDR3 is 15 residues. CDR1 and CDR2 (germline): SGHVS, FNYEAQ. V lost 1 base to trimming and J lost 2 bases; unmatched junction nucleotides: 3.

The chain has TRBV7-9 and TRBJ2-7; D may be TRBD1 (5 bases). Germline assignment: CDR1 SEHNR and CDR2 FQNEAQ (reference sequence). The V gene lost 4 bases and the J gene lost 2 bases, with 12 bases spanning the gap. The CDR3 is made up of 14 amino acids. CDR3 nucleotide sequence: TGTGCCAGCAGCTCCCGGACCAGGGCCTACGAGCAGTACTTC. It specifies CASSSRTRAYEQYF.

The V and J genes are TRBV19 and TRBJ2-1, with 7 bases lining up with TRBD1. Trimming took 8 bases from V and 11 from J; bases not matched to a gene: 12. The CDR3 has 13 residues. The germline V gene encodes CDR1 LNHDA and CDR2 SQIVND (reference sequence). CDR3 amino acids: CASGERGPLKQFF. In DNA form, the CDR3 reads TGTGCCAGTGGAGAAAGGGGGCCCCTTAAGCAGTTCTTC.

V gene TRBV27 combines with J gene TRBJ1-2; D possibly corresponds to TRBD1 (5 bases). CDR1 and CDR2 from the germline V gene are MNHEY and SMNVEV (reference sequence). CDR3 length: 13 residues. Trimming took 8 bases from V and 3 from J, leaving 13 bases between them. CDR3 bases: TGTGCCAGCGCGATGCAGGGCCACTATGGCTACACCTTC. It translates to CASAMQGHYGYTF.